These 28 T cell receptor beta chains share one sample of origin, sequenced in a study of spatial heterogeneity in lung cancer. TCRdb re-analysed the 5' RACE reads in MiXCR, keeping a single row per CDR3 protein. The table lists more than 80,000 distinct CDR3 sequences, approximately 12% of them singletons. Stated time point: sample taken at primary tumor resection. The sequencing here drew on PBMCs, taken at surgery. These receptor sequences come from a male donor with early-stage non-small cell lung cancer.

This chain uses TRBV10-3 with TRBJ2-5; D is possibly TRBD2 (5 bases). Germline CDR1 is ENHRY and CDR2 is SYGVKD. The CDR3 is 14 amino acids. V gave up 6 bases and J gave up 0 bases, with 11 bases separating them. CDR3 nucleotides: TGTGCCATCAGCCCGGGGATGTACCAAGAGACCCAGTACTTC. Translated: CAISPGMYQETQYF.

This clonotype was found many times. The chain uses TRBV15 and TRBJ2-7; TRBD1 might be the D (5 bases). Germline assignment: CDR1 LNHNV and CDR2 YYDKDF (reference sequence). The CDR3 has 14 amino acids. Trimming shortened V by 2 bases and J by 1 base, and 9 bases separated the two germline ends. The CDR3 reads CATSRKGLSYEQYF. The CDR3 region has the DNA TGTGCCACCAGCAGAAAGGGGTTGTCCTACGAGCAGTACTTC.

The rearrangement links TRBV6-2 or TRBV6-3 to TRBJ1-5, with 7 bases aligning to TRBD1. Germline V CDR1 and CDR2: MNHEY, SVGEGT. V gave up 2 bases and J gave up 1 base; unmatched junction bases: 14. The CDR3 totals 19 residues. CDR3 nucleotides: TGTGCCAGCAGTTACCCGACAGGGATGACATCGGGGAGCAATCAGCCCCAGCATTTT. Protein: CASSYPTGMTSGSNQPQHF.

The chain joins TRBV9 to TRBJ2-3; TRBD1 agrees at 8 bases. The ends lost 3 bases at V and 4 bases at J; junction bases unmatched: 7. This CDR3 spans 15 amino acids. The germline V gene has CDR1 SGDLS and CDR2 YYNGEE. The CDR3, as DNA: TGTGCCAGCAGCGCTGGGACAGGCTCCTCAGATACGCAGTATTTT. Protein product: CASSAGTGSSDTQYF.

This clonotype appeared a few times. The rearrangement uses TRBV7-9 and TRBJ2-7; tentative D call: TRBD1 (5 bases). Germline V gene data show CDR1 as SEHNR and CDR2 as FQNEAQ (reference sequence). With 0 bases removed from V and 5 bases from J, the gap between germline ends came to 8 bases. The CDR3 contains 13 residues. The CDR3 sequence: CASSLAPGNEQYF. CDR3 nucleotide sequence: TGTGCCAGCAGCTTAGCGCCAGGGAACGAGCAGTACTTC.

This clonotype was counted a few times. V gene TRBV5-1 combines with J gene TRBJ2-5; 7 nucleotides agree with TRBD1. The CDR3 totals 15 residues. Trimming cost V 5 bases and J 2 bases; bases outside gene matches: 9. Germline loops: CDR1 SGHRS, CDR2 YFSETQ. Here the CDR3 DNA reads TGCGCCAGCAGTCCAACAGGGGTTGATCAAGAGACCCAGTACTTC. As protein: CASSPTGVDQETQYF. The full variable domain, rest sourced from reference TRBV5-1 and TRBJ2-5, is KAGVTQTPRYLIKTRGQQVTLSCSPISGHRSVSWYQQTPGQGLQFLFEYFSETQRNKGNFPGRFSGRQFSNSRSEMNVSTLELGDSALYLCASSPTGVDQETQYFGPGTRLLVL.

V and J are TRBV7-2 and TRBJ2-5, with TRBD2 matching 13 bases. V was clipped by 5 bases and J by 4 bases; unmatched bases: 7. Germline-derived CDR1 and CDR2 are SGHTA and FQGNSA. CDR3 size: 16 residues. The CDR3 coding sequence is TGTGCCAGCAGCCCCACTAGACTAGCGGGAGGAGAGACCCAGTACTTC. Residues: CASSPTRLAGGETQYF.

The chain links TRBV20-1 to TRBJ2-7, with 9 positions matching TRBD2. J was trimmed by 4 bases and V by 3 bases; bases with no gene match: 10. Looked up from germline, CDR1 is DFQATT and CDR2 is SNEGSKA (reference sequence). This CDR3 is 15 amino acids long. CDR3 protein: CSASRREGVGYEQYF. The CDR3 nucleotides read TGCAGTGCTAGTCGGCGGGAGGGCGTGGGGTACGAGCAGTACTTC.

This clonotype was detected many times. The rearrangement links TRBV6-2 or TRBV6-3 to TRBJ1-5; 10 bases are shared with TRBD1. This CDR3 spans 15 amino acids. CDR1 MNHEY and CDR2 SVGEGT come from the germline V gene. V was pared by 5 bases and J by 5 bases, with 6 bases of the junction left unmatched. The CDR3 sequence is CASSQGTGVDQPQHF. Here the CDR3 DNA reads TGTGCCAGCAGTCAGGGGACAGGGGTAGATCAGCCCCAGCATTTT.

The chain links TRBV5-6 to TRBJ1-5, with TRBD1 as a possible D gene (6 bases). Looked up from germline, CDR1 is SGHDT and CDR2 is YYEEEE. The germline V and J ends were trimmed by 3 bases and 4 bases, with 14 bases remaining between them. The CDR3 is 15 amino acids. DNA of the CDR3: TGTGCCAGCAGCTCCGGGCCCAGGGGAAATCAGCCCCAGCATTTT. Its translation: CASSSGPRGNQPQHF.

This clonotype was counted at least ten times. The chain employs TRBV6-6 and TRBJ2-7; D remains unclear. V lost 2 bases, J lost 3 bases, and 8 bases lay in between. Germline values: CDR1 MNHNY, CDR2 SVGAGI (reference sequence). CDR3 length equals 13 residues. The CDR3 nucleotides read TGTGCCAGCAGTTACGGCACTCTCTACGAGCAGTACTTC. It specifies CASSYGTLYEQYF.

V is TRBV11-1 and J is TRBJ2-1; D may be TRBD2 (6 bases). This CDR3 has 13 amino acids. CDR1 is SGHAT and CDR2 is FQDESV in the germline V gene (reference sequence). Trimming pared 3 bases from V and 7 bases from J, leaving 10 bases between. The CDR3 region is CASSFKRGNEQFF. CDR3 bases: TGTGCCAGCAGCTTCAAACGGGGGAATGAGCAGTTCTTC.

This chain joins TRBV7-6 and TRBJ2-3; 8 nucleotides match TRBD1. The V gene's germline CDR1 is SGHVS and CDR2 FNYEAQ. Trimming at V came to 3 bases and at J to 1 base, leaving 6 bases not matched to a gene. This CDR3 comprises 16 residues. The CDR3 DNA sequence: TGTGCCAGCAGCTTCTGGACAGGGTGGGGCACAGATACGCAGTATTTT. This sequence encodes CASSFWTGWGTDTQYF.

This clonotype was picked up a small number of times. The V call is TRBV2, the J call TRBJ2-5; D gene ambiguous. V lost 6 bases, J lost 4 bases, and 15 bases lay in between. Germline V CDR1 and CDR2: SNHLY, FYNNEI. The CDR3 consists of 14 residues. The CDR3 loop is CASRSGPGVETQYF. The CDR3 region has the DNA TGTGCCAGCAGATCCGGGCCCGGAGTAGAGACCCAGTACTTC.

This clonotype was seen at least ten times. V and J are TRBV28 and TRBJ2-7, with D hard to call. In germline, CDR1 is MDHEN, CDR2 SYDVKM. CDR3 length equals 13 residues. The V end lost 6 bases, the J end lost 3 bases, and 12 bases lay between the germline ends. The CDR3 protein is CASRSIRIYEQYF. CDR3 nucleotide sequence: TGTGCCAGCAGATCTATCAGGATCTACGAGCAGTACTTC.

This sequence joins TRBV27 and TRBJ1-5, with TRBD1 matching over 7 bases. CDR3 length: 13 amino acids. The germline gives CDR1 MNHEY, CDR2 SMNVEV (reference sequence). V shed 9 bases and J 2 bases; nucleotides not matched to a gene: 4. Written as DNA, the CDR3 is TGTGCCAGGGGGACAGTAGGCAATCAGCCCCAGCATTTT. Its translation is CARGTVGNQPQHF.

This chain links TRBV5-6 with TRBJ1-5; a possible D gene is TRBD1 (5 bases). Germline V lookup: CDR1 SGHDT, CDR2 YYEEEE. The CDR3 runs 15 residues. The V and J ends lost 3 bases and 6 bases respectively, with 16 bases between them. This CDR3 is CASSSRRGEGQPQHF. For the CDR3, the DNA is TGTGCCAGCAGCTCACGGCGGGGGGAAGGTCAGCCCCAGCATTTT. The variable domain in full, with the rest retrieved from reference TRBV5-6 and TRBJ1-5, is DAGVTQSPTHLIKTRGQQVTLRCSPKSGHDTVSWYQQALGQGPQFIFQYYEEEERQRGNFPDRFSGHQFPNYSSELNVNALLLGDSALYLCASSSRRGEGQPQHFGDGTRLSIL.

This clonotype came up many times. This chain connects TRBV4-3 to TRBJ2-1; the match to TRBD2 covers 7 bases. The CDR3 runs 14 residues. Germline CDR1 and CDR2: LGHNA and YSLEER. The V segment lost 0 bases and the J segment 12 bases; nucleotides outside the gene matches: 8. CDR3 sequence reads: CASSQDTSREWQFF. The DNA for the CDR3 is TGCGCCAGCAGCCAAGATACTTCGCGGGAGTGGCAGTTCTTC.

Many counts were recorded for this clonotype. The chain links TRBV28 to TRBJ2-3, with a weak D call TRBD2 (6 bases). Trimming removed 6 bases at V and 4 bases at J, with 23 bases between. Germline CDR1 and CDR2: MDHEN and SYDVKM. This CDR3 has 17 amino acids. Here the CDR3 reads CASSPAGWGRVPDTQYF. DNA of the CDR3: TGTGCCAGCAGCCCCGCGGGGTGGGGGAGAGTTCCAGATACGCAGTATTTT.

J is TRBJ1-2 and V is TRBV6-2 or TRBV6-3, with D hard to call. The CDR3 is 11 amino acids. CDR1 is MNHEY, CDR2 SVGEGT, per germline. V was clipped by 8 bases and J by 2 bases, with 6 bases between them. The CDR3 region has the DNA TGTGCCAGCTGGGGAAACTATGGCTACACCTTC. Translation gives CASWGNYGYTF.

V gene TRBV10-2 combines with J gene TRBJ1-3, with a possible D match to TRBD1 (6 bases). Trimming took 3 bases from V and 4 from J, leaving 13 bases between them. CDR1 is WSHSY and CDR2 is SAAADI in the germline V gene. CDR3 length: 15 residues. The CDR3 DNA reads TGCGCCAGCAGTGACAGGGGAGGGGAAGGAAACACCATATATTTT. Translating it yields CASSDRGGEGNTIYF.

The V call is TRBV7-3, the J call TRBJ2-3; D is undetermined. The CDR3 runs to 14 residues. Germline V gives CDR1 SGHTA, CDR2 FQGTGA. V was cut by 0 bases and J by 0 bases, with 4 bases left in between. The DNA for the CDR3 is TGTGCCAGCAGCTTAACCAGGAGCACAGATACGCAGTATTTT. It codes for CASSLTRSTDTQYF.

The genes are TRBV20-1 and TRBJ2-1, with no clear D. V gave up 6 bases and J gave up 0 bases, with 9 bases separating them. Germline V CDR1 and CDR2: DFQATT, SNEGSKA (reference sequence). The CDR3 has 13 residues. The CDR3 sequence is CSARSNSYNEQFF. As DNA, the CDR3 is TGCAGTGCCCGGAGCAACTCCTACAATGAGCAGTTCTTC.

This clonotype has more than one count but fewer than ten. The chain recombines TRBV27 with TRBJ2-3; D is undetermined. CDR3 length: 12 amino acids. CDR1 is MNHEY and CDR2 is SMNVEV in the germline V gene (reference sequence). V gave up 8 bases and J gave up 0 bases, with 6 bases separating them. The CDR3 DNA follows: TGTGCCAGCGGTTGGAGCACAGATACGCAGTATTTT. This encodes CASGWSTDTQYF.

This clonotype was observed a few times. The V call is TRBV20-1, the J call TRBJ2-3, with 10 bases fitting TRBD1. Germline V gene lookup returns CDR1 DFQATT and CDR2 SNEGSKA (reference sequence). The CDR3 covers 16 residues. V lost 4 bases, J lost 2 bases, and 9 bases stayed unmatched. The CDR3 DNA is TGCAGTGCTACCACCCTCGGACAGGGGGACACAGATACGCAGTATTTT. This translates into CSATTLGQGDTDTQYF.

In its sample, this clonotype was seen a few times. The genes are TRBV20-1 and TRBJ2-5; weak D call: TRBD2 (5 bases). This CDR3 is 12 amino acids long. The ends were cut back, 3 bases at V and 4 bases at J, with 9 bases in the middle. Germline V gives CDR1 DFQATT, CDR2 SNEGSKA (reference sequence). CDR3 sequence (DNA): TGCAGTGCTAGTTCCGGGGTAGAGACCCAGTACTTC. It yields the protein CSASSGVETQYF.

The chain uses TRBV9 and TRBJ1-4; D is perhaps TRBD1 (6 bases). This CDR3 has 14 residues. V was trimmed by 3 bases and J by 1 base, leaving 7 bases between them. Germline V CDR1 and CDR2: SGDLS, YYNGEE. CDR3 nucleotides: TGTGCCAGCAGCGCACAGGGAACTAATGAAAAACTGTTTTTT. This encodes CASSAQGTNEKLFF.

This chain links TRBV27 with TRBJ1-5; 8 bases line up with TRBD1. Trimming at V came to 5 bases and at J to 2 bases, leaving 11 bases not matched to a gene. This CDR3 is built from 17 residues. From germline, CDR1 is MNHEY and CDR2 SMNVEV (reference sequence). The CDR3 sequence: CASSQGRTGRGNQPQHF. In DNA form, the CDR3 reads TGTGCCAGCAGTCAGGGAAGGACAGGGAGAGGCAATCAGCCCCAGCATTTT.